This T cell receptor (beta chain) is drawn from a study of CD8+ T cells in alopecia areata. Study-level information: Treated individuals took tofacitinib by mouth, 5 to 10 mg twice daily. Study-wide results and caveats: Elevated clonality characterized lesional scalp relative to normal scalp, particularly in alopecia totalis/universalis. Tofacitinib did not eliminate many expanded lesional clones from scalp or blood. Mice gave a clearer picture of TCR sharing than patients did, possibly for HLA-related reasons.

Concerning this clone itself: Its cognate antigen is unknown.

cDNA prepared by RNA extraction and subsequent reverse transcription served as the template for sequencing. The method was immunoSEQ multiplex PCR; TCRdb's version includes in-frame clones alone and lacks a portion of them. The sample holds about 180,000 clones, 40% to 55% seen once. The CDR3 is 13 residues long. Germline values: CDR1 GTSNPN, CDR2 SVGIG (reference sequence). Unmatched junction bases numbered 7, after V lost 1 base and J lost 8 bases. Treatment noted: oral pan-JAK inhibitor, 5-10 mg twice daily. The clonotype was recovered from a human donor with alopecia areata. This sequence joins TRBV30 and TRBJ1-2, with 7 bases matching TRBD1. The source material was CD8+ T cells sorted from blood, sampled at week 52, from a patient treated with tofacitinib. DNA for the CDR3: TGTGCCTGGAGTGACAGGGGCCCCTCCGGCTACACCTTC. Translated: CAWSDRGPSGYTF.